The rows below give T cell receptor beta chains drawn from one sample of a study of OX40 agonist ivuxolimab in advanced cancers. Only in-frame clones appear in the TCRdb table, and some are missing; sequencing was by immunoSEQ multiplex PCR. The sample has about 27,000 clones, 65% to 80% seen once. Sample: CD4+ or CD8+ T cells sorted from blood, taken in a trial of the OX40 agonist ivuxolimab. The source is an adult with an advanced solid tumor such as melanoma, head and neck, liver or kidney cancer. The conserved cysteine and the conserved F or W are not part of the CDR3 here. Fields, in order: J gene, V gene, CDR3 protein.

TRBJ1-2,TRBV9,ASSSWDTRIYGYT
TRBJ2-5,TRBV7-9,ATEGQGGETQY
TRBJ1-6,TRBV10-3,AISSLQTGVSPLH
TRBJ1-2,TRBV6-5,ASSSSKGYT
TRBJ2-7,TRBV28,ASSLSYRFYEQY
TRBJ2-1,TRBV11-2,ASSLLAVSSYNEQF
TRBJ1-3,TRBV9,ASSEGAFSGNTIY
TRBJ1-2,TRBV5-6,ASSRDRRTYYGYT
TRBJ1-1,TRBV5-6,ASSGTVIMNTEAF
TRBJ2-7,TRBV18,ASSPPKTGAYEQY
TRBJ1-2,TRBV5-5,ASSFNTYLNYGYT
TRBJ2-1,TRBV5-1,ASSKGLLIDVNSYNEQF
TRBJ2-1,TRBV27,ASNRASGPDNEQF
TRBJ2-7,TRBV29-1,SVVSGRANYEQY
TRBJ2-5,TRBV7-7,ASSLGAALQETQY
TRBJ2-3,TRBV7-2,ASSLLAGLSTDTQY
TRBJ1-4,TRBV2,ASSEVQGATNEKLF
TRBJ2-1,TRBV7-2,ASSDGTRFPPNEQF
TRBJ2-1,TRBV9,ASSRDDNEQF
TRBJ2-2,TRBV7-8,ASSLDPGGNTGELF
TRBJ1-4,TRBV2,ASRDSILLGNEKLF
TRBJ2-7,TRBV11-3,ASSLDRDRGPYEQY
TRBJ2-7,TRBV2,ASSEVAEFYEQY
TRBJ1-2,TRBV4-1,ASSQVTGSVYGYT
TRBJ1-2,TRBV5-6,ASSLDIVTGYT
TRBJ1-5,TRBV30,AWSTGTSSNQPQH
TRBJ2-7,TRBV5-4,ANSLAAGGSYEQY
TRBJ2-5,TRBV28,ASSSPQETQY
TRBJ1-1,TRBV5-1,ASSPWHGQNTEAF